The clone carrying this TCR beta chain is labeled as medium-sized (0.01 to 0.1%). This entry belongs to a study of T cell responses to AZD1222 COVID-19 vaccine. On the study more broadly: Investigators merged groups given second doses at roughly 4 or roughly 12 weeks.

Generated by immunoSEQ multiplex PCR, the TCRdb table keeps only in-frame clones and is missing some. The sample yields about 120,000 clones, 92% seen once. This sample comprised peripheral blood, obtained on day 0 of AZD1222 vaccination. This receptor was obtained from an adult in good health.

The CDR3 nucleotides read TGTGCCAGTAATAGCGGGGGGGCCCATGAGCAGTTCTTC. Translating it yields CASNSGGAHEQFF. The chain has TRBV19 and TRBJ2-1, with 11 bases lining up with TRBD2. This CDR3 contains 13 residues. CDR1 LNHDA and CDR2 SQIVND come from the germline V gene (reference sequence). V shed 7 bases, J shed 8 bases, and the junction held 4 bases outside the gene matches.